Each of the 21 T cell receptor beta chains below was sequenced from the same sample in a study of T-cell memory formation after mild COVID-19. MiXCR was run by TCRdb on the 5' RACE reads, yielding one entry per CDR3 protein. The sample has 470,000 or so distinct CDR3 sequences; 15% to 20% are singletons. The sequenced sample was PBMCs or a T cell subset sorted from them (not recorded which). These TCRs come from an adult woman who had mild COVID-19 (a few samples of this study predate the infection). Cell type and time point are not known.

The V gene is TRBV15, the J gene TRBJ2-1; D is perhaps TRBD1 or TRBD2 (5 bases each). The CDR3 contains 16 residues. Per germline, CDR1 LNHNV and CDR2 YYDKDF (reference sequence). The germline V and J ends were trimmed by 3 bases and 2 bases, with 14 bases remaining between them. CDR3 region: CATSSPGTPTYNEQFF. The CDR3 DNA reads TGTGCCACCAGCAGCCCCGGGACCCCCACCTACAATGAGCAGTTCTTC.

This clonotype was counted only a few times. This chain connects TRBV20-1 to TRBJ2-7, with TRBD1 identical over 8 bases. Looked up from germline, CDR1 is DFQATT and CDR2 is SNEGSKA (reference sequence). After removal of 0 bases from V and 3 bases from J, the junction contained 7 bases not matched to a gene. The CDR3 has 15 amino acids. The CDR3: CSAREDRALNYEQYF. The DNA for the CDR3 is TGCAGTGCTAGAGAGGACAGGGCCCTCAACTACGAGCAGTACTTC.

This clonotype was detected only a few times. V and J are TRBV5-5 and TRBJ2-2, with 8 bases that match TRBD2. This CDR3 is 17 amino acids long. V dropped 1 base and J dropped 1; count of bases not matched to a gene: 6. From germline, CDR1 is SGHKS and CDR2 YYEKEE (reference sequence). The CDR3 DNA follows: TGTGCCAGCAGCTTGCGGTTCGCGGGAGGGAACACCGGGGAGCTGTTTTTT. Its translation: CASSLRFAGGNTGELFF.

This clonotype was picked up a small number of times. CDR3 sequence: CASSTSGQSLEETQYF. CDR3 nucleotides: TGTGCCAGCAGCACGTCGGGACAAAGCCTAGAAGAGACCCAGTACTTC. The gene calls are TRBV7-8 and TRBJ2-5, with D possibly matching TRBD1 (6 bases). The CDR3 has 16 residues. Trimming cost V 5 bases and J 3 bases, with 19 bases left between them. Per germline, CDR1 SGHVS and CDR2 FQNEAQ.

This clonotype was detected a few times. V usage is TRBV6-1 and J usage is TRBJ2-2; D possibly uses TRBD1 or TRBD2 (5 bases each). The CDR3 has 16 residues. Germline V CDR1 and CDR2: MNHNS, SASEGT. V dropped 4 bases and J dropped 2 bases, with 14 bases sitting between them. The CDR3 bases are TGTGCCAGCAGTGGGGACCCGGACCTCAACACCGGGGAGCTGTTTTTT. As protein: CASSGDPDLNTGELFF.

The chain links TRBV4-1 to TRBJ2-5, with TRBD1 identical over 7 bases. The CDR3 is made up of 14 amino acids. CDR1 is MGHRA, CDR2 YSYEKL, per germline. Trimming removed 4 bases from V and 4 bases from J; junction bases left unmatched: 6. The CDR3 sequence: CASSPTSGGETQYF. CDR3 bases: TGCGCCAGCAGCCCGACCTCAGGGGGAGAGACCCAGTACTTC.

The V gene is TRBV19, the J gene TRBJ2-1; D is unclear. The germline V and J ends were trimmed by 5 bases and 8 bases, with 16 bases remaining between them. Per the germline V gene, CDR1 is LNHDA and CDR2 is SQIVND (reference sequence). This CDR3 has 14 amino acids. Here the CDR3 DNA reads TGTGCCAGTAGTGCCCTGATAGTTAGGGATGAGCAGTTCTTC. This codes for CASSALIVRDEQFF.

This clonotype was observed at least ten times. V usage is TRBV20-1 and J usage is TRBJ1-1; perhaps TRBD1 as D (6 bases). This CDR3 comprises 15 residues. Germline V gene data show CDR1 as DFQATT and CDR2 as SNEGSKA (reference sequence). The V end was cut by 0 bases, the J end by 4 bases, with 15 bases between. The CDR3 reads CSARDRRGGGTEAFF. The CDR3, as DNA: TGCAGTGCTAGAGATCGAAGAGGGGGTGGCACTGAAGCTTTCTTT.

The CDR3 loop is CASSSGQPGPYGYTF. CDR3 DNA sequence: TGTGCCAGCAGCTCTGGACAGCCGGGGCCCTATGGCTACACCTTC. The rearrangement links TRBV7-9 to TRBJ1-2; TRBD1 is a possible D gene (6 bases). V was clipped by 4 bases and J by 4 bases, with 16 bases between them. Germline V gene lookup returns CDR1 SEHNR and CDR2 FQNEAQ (reference sequence). The CDR3 consists of 15 residues.

This clonotype occurred a few times. The genes are TRBV7-2 and TRBJ2-7, with TRBD2 matching over 11 bases. Germline trimming cut 4 bases from V and 2 bases from J; bases unmatched to any gene: 16. CDR1 and CDR2 (germline): SGHTA, FQGNSA. The CDR3 is 19 amino acids. CDR3 amino acids: CASSSLVSGTSGLAYEQYF. CDR3 DNA sequence: TGTGCCAGCAGCTCCCTCGTCTCCGGGACTAGCGGATTAGCCTACGAGCAGTACTTC.

The V and J genes are TRBV27 and TRBJ2-1; D possibly corresponds to TRBD1 (6 bases). This CDR3 has 15 amino acids. Germline V gene lookup returns CDR1 MNHEY and CDR2 SMNVEV (reference sequence). Trimming stripped 6 bases from V and 3 bases from J, with 15 bases between. The DNA of the CDR3 is TGTGCCAGCAGCTCAGGGGTCAATATCTACAATGAGCAGTTCTTC. Translating gives CASSSGVNIYNEQFF.

This clonotype was seen only a few times. This chain joins TRBV7-6 and TRBJ2-7; D gene uncertain. V shed 2 bases and J shed 5 bases, with 7 bases lying between them. Germline CDR1 reads SGHVS; CDR2 reads FNYEAQ. This CDR3 is built from 12 residues. CDR3 nucleotides: TGTGCCAGCAGCTTAAAAAAGGACGAGCAGTACTTC. Its translation: CASSLKKDEQYF.

J is TRBJ2-2 and V is TRBV10-3, with 9 bases matching TRBD1. V shed 3 bases and J 15 bases; nucleotides not matched to a gene: 8. Germline assignment: CDR1 ENHRY and CDR2 SYGVKD. This CDR3 has 13 amino acids. The CDR3 is CAISDLGTGFLFF. In DNA, the CDR3 is TGTGCCATCAGTGATCTAGGGACAGGGTTTTTGTTTTTT.

The genes are TRBV4-2 and TRBJ1-2; D is unclear. Trimming took 1 base from V and 6 from J, leaving 12 bases between them. The CDR3 is 14 amino acids. Germline CDR1 LGHNA, CDR2 YNFKEQ. CDR3 in amino acids: CASSQVRETNGYTF. CDR3 coding DNA: TGTGCCAGCAGCCAAGTTAGGGAAACCAATGGCTACACCTTC.

This clonotype was counted between two and nine times. The J gene is TRBJ2-7, the V gene TRBV7-9, with 9 bases aligning to TRBD1. Germline values: CDR1 SEHNR, CDR2 FQNEAQ (reference sequence). The CDR3 has 15 amino acids. Unmatched junction bases numbered 3, after V lost 0 bases and J lost 3 bases. The CDR3 DNA is TGTGCCAGCAGCTTAGCGCAGGACAGGGGCTACGAGCAGTACTTC. As protein: CASSLAQDRGYEQYF.

The CDR3 nucleotides are TGTGCCACCAGCGGGAAGGGGGCCCGGGACGAGCAGTACTTC. The encoded protein is CATSGKGARDEQYF. The chain couples TRBV24-1 to TRBJ2-7; 7 bases align to TRBD1. The CDR3 has 14 residues. Per germline, CDR1 KGHDR and CDR2 SFDVKD. The trim removed 7 bases at V and 5 bases at J, leaving 10 bases unmatched.

The V gene is TRBV4-3, the J gene TRBJ2-1; perhaps TRBD2 as D (6 bases). The CDR3 has 15 amino acids. Germline V gene sequence: CDR1 LGHNA, CDR2 YSLEER. Trimming cost V 0 bases and J 7 bases, with 13 bases left between them. The CDR3: CASSQDRTTGNEQFF. The CDR3 coding sequence is TGCGCCAGCAGCCAAGACCGGACTACGGGAAATGAGCAGTTCTTC.

The chain employs TRBV12-3 or TRBV12-4 and TRBJ2-3, with TRBD2 identical over 13 bases. The CDR3 loop spans 16 amino acids. V shed 5 bases, J shed 3 bases, and the junction held 5 bases outside the gene matches. The DNA of the CDR3 is TGTGCCAGCAGTCCCGCGACTAGCGGGGGGACAGATACGCAGTATTTT. Its protein product is CASSPATSGGTDTQYF.

This clonotype occurred a few times. The chain links TRBV7-2 to TRBJ2-3; TRBD1 matches 7 bases. V lost 2 bases to trimming and J lost 4 bases; unmatched junction nucleotides: 3. The length of the CDR3 is 14 residues. In germline, CDR1 is SGHTA, CDR2 FQGNSA. The CDR3 DNA sequence: TGTGCCAGCAGCTTATGGGACAGCGCAGATACGCAGTATTTT. This sequence encodes CASSLWDSADTQYF.

The V call is TRBV12-3 or TRBV12-4, the J call TRBJ1-2; D unresolved. V lost 2 bases to trimming and J lost 2 bases, with 6 bases between them. The CDR3 contains 13 residues. The CDR3 DNA reads as TGTGCCAGCAGTTTACAGAGAAACTATGGCTACACCTTC. It translates to CASSLQRNYGYTF.

This chain uses TRBV15 with TRBJ2-7, with a weak D call TRBD1 (6 bases). This CDR3 is built from 14 residues. Germline loops: CDR1 LNHNV, CDR2 YYDKDF (reference sequence). The V end was cut by 2 bases, the J end by 7 bases, with 15 bases between. The CDR3 region is CATSRRVTGSEQYF. CDR3 sequence (DNA): TGTGCCACCAGCAGACGAGTAACAGGGAGTGAGCAGTACTTC. Variable domain in full (rest from reference TRBV15 and TRBJ2-7): DAMVIQNPRYQVTQFGKPVTLSCSQTLNHNVMYWYQQKSSQAPKLLFHYYDKDFNNEADTPDNFQSRRPNTSFCFLDIRSPGLGDTAMYLCATSRRVTGSEQYFGPGTRLTVT.